One and the same sample provided the 32 T cell receptor beta chains below, sequenced in a study of beta chain features in type 1 diabetes. Study findings and constraints: Type 1 diabetes patients had moderately but significantly shorter TCRB CDR3s in all four CD4+ subsets.

No antigens are known for them. The study reverse transcribed the entire isolated RNA, so it sequenced expressed TCRB transcripts. Assay: immunoSEQ multiplex PCR; the TCRdb copy retains only in-frame clones and omits some. The table has roughly 290,000 clones, 15% seen once. Sequencing input: naive CD4+ T cells from blood. Receptors were obtained from a man younger than 35 with type 1 diabetes.

This chain links TRBV2 with TRBJ2-1, with TRBD2 as a possible D gene (5 bases). Trimming took 4 bases from V and 6 from J, leaving 16 bases between them. The CDR3 has 15 residues. Germline-derived CDR1 and CDR2 are SNHLY and FYNNEI. The CDR3 DNA sequence: TGTGCCAGCAGTGTAGGGCAATCTGCGGGCAATGAGCAGTTCTTC. Protein product: CASSVGQSAGNEQFF. The full variable domain, with the rest looked up from reference TRBV2 and TRBJ2-1, is EPEVTQTPSHQVTQMGQEVILRCVPISNHLYFYWYRQILGQKVEFLVSFYNNEISEKSEIFDDQFSVERPDGSNFTLKIRSTKLEDSAMYFCASSVGQSAGNEQFFGPGTRLTVL.

The chain is built from TRBV28 and TRBJ2-1; 13 bases are a match to TRBD2. Germline V gene lookup returns CDR1 MDHEN and CDR2 SYDVKM. This CDR3 is built from 17 residues. Germline trimming cut 5 bases from V and 6 bases from J; bases unmatched to any gene: 10. The CDR3 DNA sequence: TGTGCCAGCAGTCTAGGACTAGCGGGGGCCCTATTCAATGAGCAGTTCTTC. Residues: CASSLGLAGALFNEQFF. Complete variable domain (other parts from reference TRBV28 and TRBJ2-1): DVKVTQSSRYLVKRTGEKVFLECVQDMDHENMFWYRQDPGLGLRLIYFSYDVKMKEKGDIPEGYSVSREKKERFSLILESASTNQTSMYLCASSLGLAGALFNEQFFGPGTRLTVL.

This chain uses TRBV2 with TRBJ2-1, with 9 bases that match TRBD2. The CDR3 is 20 residues long. The germline V gene encodes CDR1 SNHLY and CDR2 FYNNEI. Trimming took 2 bases from V and 3 from J; bases not matched to a gene: 17. CDR3 nucleotides: TGTGCCAGCAGTGAAAGGTTCTCTCGGCGGGAGGGCTCTTACTACAATGAGCAGTTCTTC. This translates into CASSERFSRREGSYYNEQFF.

The genes are TRBV9 and TRBJ2-2; possible D gene TRBD1, 6 bases. The germline V gene encodes CDR1 SGDLS and CDR2 YYNGEE. The CDR3 totals 15 residues. V was trimmed by 4 bases and J by 7 bases, leaving 17 bases between them. CDR3 in amino acids: CASSLRRGFDGELFF. DNA of the CDR3: TGTGCCAGCAGCCTCCGAAGGGGGTTCGACGGGGAGCTGTTTTTT.

Remarks on this clone: This same CDR3 is encoded by further DNA sequences in the sample. The chain combines TRBV9 with TRBJ2-7; 8 nucleotides agree with TRBD1. CDR3 length: 14 residues. V lost 1 base, J lost 4 bases, and 4 bases stayed unmatched. Germline assignment: CDR1 SGDLS and CDR2 YYNGEE. CDR3 amino acids: CASSVSDRGYEQYF. The DNA for the CDR3 is TGTGCCAGCAGCGTAAGTGACAGGGGTTACGAGCAGTACTTC.

This clone was picked up a small number of times. The CDR3 region has the DNA TGTGCCAGCAGCCCTCGTGGGAGCGGGGGGGCCACCGGGGAGCTGTTTTTT. Protein sequence: CASSPRGSGGATGELFF. The rearrangement joins TRBV9 to TRBJ2-2; 10 nucleotides match TRBD2. Germline lookup yields CDR1 SGDLS and CDR2 YYNGEE. V lost 4 bases to trimming and J lost 4 bases; unmatched junction nucleotides: 10. This CDR3 has 17 residues.

The genes are TRBV29-1 and TRBJ1-1; no clear D. V gave up 6 bases and J gave up 1 base, with 15 bases separating them. Germline V gene data show CDR1 as SQVTM and CDR2 as ANQGSEA. This CDR3 is 14 amino acids long. CDR3 protein: CSVHTQMSNTEAFF. The CDR3 coding sequence is TGCAGCGTGCACACCCAGATGTCGAACACTGAAGCTTTCTTT.

This clone was detected only a few times. One end of the junction fails to match germline, which may point to a read error. The chain has TRBV6-5 and TRBJ1-1; D not certain. The germline V gene has CDR1 MNHEY and CDR2 SVGAGI. CDR3 length: 15 amino acids. The CDR3 DNA follows: TGTGCCAGCAGTCCCGCAGGCAGACGGAACATTGAAGCTTTCTTT. Protein: CASSPAGRRNIEAFF.

This sequence joins TRBV7-2 and TRBJ1-1; D uncertain. The germline V and J ends were trimmed by 7 bases and 10 bases, with 16 bases remaining between them. The V gene's germline CDR1 is SGHTA and CDR2 FQGNSA. The CDR3 runs 12 residues. CDR3 DNA: TGTGCCAGCACCCAGGATATTCGGGGAGCTTTCTTT. As protein: CASTQDIRGAFF.

The rearrangement joins TRBV18 to TRBJ2-5; D is ambiguous. The CDR3 loop spans 13 amino acids. CDR1 is KGHSH, CDR2 LQKENI, per germline. V lost 1 base, J lost 3 bases, and 6 bases lay in between. The CDR3 here is CASSPLTEETQYF. As DNA, the CDR3 is TGTGCCAGCTCACCACTTACAGAAGAGACCCAGTACTTC.

This clone was seen only a few times. The rearrangement links TRBV2 to TRBJ2-1, with 10 bases fitting TRBD1. Germline lookup yields CDR1 SNHLY and CDR2 FYNNEI. CDR3 length: 14 amino acids. V lost 7 bases, J lost 7 bases, and 7 bases stayed unmatched. The CDR3 DNA is TGTGCCAGCATCCGGGACAGGGGTGAGAATGAGCAGTTCTTC. It translates to CASIRDRGENEQFF.

This clone has more than one count but fewer than ten. The chain is built from TRBV5-6 and TRBJ2-7, with D maybe TRBD2 (5 bases). The CDR3 extends over 14 amino acids. In germline, CDR1 is SGHDT, CDR2 YYEEEE. Trimming took 2 bases from V and 5 from J, leaving 14 bases between them. The CDR3 reads CASSFEGRNHEQYF. The DNA for the CDR3 is TGTGCCAGCAGCTTCGAGGGCAGAAACCACGAGCAGTACTTC.

The V gene is TRBV20-1, the J gene TRBJ1-2, with a weak D call TRBD1 (6 bases). V was clipped by 6 bases and J by 8 bases, with 13 bases between them. The CDR3 contains 11 residues. Per germline, CDR1 DFQATT and CDR2 SNEGSKA (reference sequence). CDR3 sequence reads: CSAPRGGGYTF. The CDR3 nucleotides read TGCAGTGCCCCTCGGGGGGGCGGCTACACCTTC.

The chain has TRBV7-2 and TRBJ1-4, with 7 bases aligning to TRBD1. The CDR3 runs to 16 residues. The germline CDR1 and CDR2 sequences are SGHTA and FQGNSA. V shed 5 bases, J shed 0 bases, and the junction held 6 bases outside the gene matches. The CDR3 reads CASSTGTAPTNEKLFF. As DNA, the CDR3 is TGTGCCAGCAGCACGGGGACAGCGCCAACTAATGAAAAACTGTTTTTT.

The chain combines TRBV27 with TRBJ2-5, with TRBD1 identical over 9 bases. The CDR3 spans 15 residues. In germline, CDR1 is MNHEY, CDR2 SMNVEV (reference sequence). The V and J ends lost 5 bases and 5 bases, in that order; junction bases with no gene match: 9. Here the CDR3 DNA reads TGTGCCAGCAGTGACCCGGGACAGGGTAGGGAGACCCAGTACTTC. It translates to CASSDPGQGRETQYF.

This chain uses TRBV5-6 with TRBJ1-2; D is unresolved. Trimming pared 0 bases from V and 4 bases from J, leaving 10 bases between. The germline V gene has CDR1 SGHDT and CDR2 YYEEEE. CDR3 length equals 14 residues. The CDR3 coding sequence is TGTGCCAGCAGCTTGGGCAGGCCTTCCTATGGCTACACCTTC. Its translation is CASSLGRPSYGYTF.

The chain recombines TRBV9 with TRBJ2-7; TRBD1 is a possible D gene (6 bases). Germline CDR1 and CDR2: SGDLS and YYNGEE. V was cut by 3 bases and J by 1 base, with 14 bases left in between. This CDR3 has 15 amino acids. CDR3 in DNA: TGTGCCAGCAGCGGAGGACAGAGTCTATCCTACGAGCAGTACTTC. It encodes CASSGGQSLSYEQYF.

J is TRBJ2-3 and V is TRBV9; D possibly corresponds to TRBD2 (5 bases). The CDR3 contains 14 residues. The germline V gene encodes CDR1 SGDLS and CDR2 YYNGEE. Deletions cut 4 bases from V and 0 bases from J, with 9 bases between. CDR3 sequence (DNA): TGTGCCAGCAGCCCCGGACTCAGCACAGATACGCAGTATTTT. Its protein is CASSPGLSTDTQYF.

This clone showed up just a few times. This chain connects TRBV5-6 to TRBJ1-2; tentative D call: TRBD1 (6 bases). The CDR3 is 15 amino acids. The germline V gene has CDR1 SGHDT and CDR2 YYEEEE. With 2 bases removed from V and 1 base from J, the gap between germline ends came to 12 bases. The CDR3 nucleotides read TGTGCCAGCAGCTTTAGACAGGACTTTAACTATGGCTACACCTTC. This codes for CASSFRQDFNYGYTF.

This clone was counted a few times. The rearrangement links TRBV5-4 to TRBJ2-1; 7 nucleotides line up with TRBD1. The CDR3 is 14 amino acids. Trimming removed 4 bases from V and 8 bases from J; junction bases left unmatched: 9. Germline CDR1 and CDR2: SGHNT and YYREEE (reference sequence). In DNA form, the CDR3 reads TGTGCCAGCAGCAGGGACAGTAATATGGATGAGCAGTTCTTC. This translates into CASSRDSNMDEQFF.

This rearrangement joins TRBV9 to TRBJ2-1; 13 bases map to TRBD2. Germline values: CDR1 SGDLS, CDR2 YYNGEE. The V segment lost 3 bases and the J segment 7 bases; nucleotides outside the gene matches: 13. CDR3 length: 18 residues. CDR3 region: CASSGRTSGRRGGNEQFF. CDR3 DNA sequence: TGTGCCAGCAGCGGCCGGACTAGCGGGAGACGAGGCGGTAATGAGCAGTTCTTC.

The rearrangement uses TRBV4-1 and TRBJ2-1; D may be TRBD1 (7 bases). Germline CDR1 reads MGHRA; CDR2 reads YSYEKL. Between the trimmed V and J ends, which lost 4 bases and 4 bases, there was a span of 20 bases. The CDR3 is 17 amino acids. DNA for the CDR3: TGCGCCAGCAGCCGACTGACCCCGACAGGGACTTACAATGAGCAGTTCTTC. Amino acid sequence: CASSRLTPTGTYNEQFF.

This clone has just a few counts. CDR3 amino acids: CASSSGLVYNEQFF. The CDR3 region has the DNA TGTGCCAGCAGCTCGGGACTAGTCTACAATGAGCAGTTCTTC. The chain couples TRBV7-9 to TRBJ2-1; 8 bases align to TRBD2. Germline CDR1 SEHNR, CDR2 FQNEAQ (reference sequence). The CDR3 covers 14 residues. Unmatched junction bases numbered 2, after V lost 4 bases and J lost 3 bases.

A few counts support this clone. The rearrangement uses TRBV30 and TRBJ2-5, with 10 nucleotides matching TRBD2. Germline-derived CDR1 and CDR2 are GTSNPN and SVGIG (reference sequence). Germline trimming cut 3 bases from V and 5 bases from J; bases unmatched to any gene: 6. The CDR3 is 14 amino acids. CDR3 residues: CAWRERGGLETQYF. The CDR3 nucleotides are TGTGCCTGGAGGGAGCGGGGGGGCCTGGAGACCCAGTACTTC. Using reference TRBV30 and TRBJ2-5 for the parts outside the CDR3, the full variable domain is SQTIHQWPATLVQPVGSPLSLECTVEGTSNPNLYWYRQAAGRGLQLLFYSVGIGQISSEVPQNLSASRPQDRQFILSSKKLLLSDSGFYLCAWRERGGLETQYFGPGTRLLVL.

V and J are TRBV29-1 and TRBJ2-5; TRBD1 aligns across 8 bases. The ends lost 6 bases at V and 6 bases at J; junction bases unmatched: 12. Per germline, CDR1 SQVTM and CDR2 ANQGSEA. The CDR3 has 14 amino acids. CDR3 coding DNA: TGCAGCGTCGAACAGGGGGAGTACGCAAAGACCCAGTACTTC. Protein: CSVEQGEYAKTQYF. Looking up the rest from reference TRBV29-1 and TRBJ2-5 gives the full variable domain: SAVISQKPSRDICQRGTSLTIQCQVDSQVTMMFWYRQQPGQSLTLIATANQGSEATYESGFVIDKFPISRPNLTFSTLTVSNMSPEDSSIYLCSVEQGEYAKTQYFGPGTRLLVL.

The rearrangement links TRBV7-6 to TRBJ2-1, with a weak D call TRBD2 (6 bases). The CDR3 length is 15 residues. The germline V gene has CDR1 SGHVS and CDR2 FNYEAQ. Trimming cost V 5 bases and J 1 base, with 12 bases left between them. As DNA, the CDR3 is TGTGCCAGCAGCCCCCGGGGGTGGTCCTACAATGAGCAGTTCTTC. Protein product: CASSPRGWSYNEQFF.

This sequence joins TRBV11-2 and TRBJ2-7; 8 nucleotides align to TRBD2. CDR3 length equals 18 residues. Germline V gene lookup returns CDR1 SGHAT and CDR2 FQNNGV. With 2 bases clipped from V and 7 bases from J, the junction kept 19 bases outside the gene matches. CDR3 coding DNA: TGTGCCAGCAGCTTACTTGGCGGCGGGTCGGGGGGGCCCCGTGAGCAGTACTTC. Translating gives CASSLLGGGSGGPREQYF. Based on the CDR3 plus reference TRBV11-2 and TRBJ2-7, the full variable domain is EAGVAQSPRYKIIEKRQSVAFWCNPISGHATLYWYQQILGQGPKLLIQFQNNGVVDDSQLPKDRFSAERLKGVDSTLKIQPAKLEDSAVYLCASSLLGGGSGGPREQYFGPGTRLTVT.

The DNA of the CDR3 is TGTGCCAGCAGCTTACAGGGTTGGGCTTTCTTT. As protein: CASSLQGWAFF. The V and J genes are TRBV7-9 and TRBJ1-1; possible D gene TRBD1, 5 bases. This CDR3 has 11 amino acids. The V gene's germline CDR1 is SEHNR and CDR2 FQNEAQ (reference sequence). Deletions cut 2 bases from V and 11 bases from J, with 9 bases between.

The rearrangement joins TRBV2 to TRBJ2-1, with 7 bases that match TRBD1. The germline gives CDR1 SNHLY, CDR2 FYNNEI. J was trimmed by 5 bases and V by 7 bases; bases with no gene match: 8. The CDR3 is made up of 14 amino acids. CDR3 in amino acids: CASTKGGRDNEQFF. The CDR3 bases are TGTGCCAGCACAAAAGGGGGCAGGGACAATGAGCAGTTCTTC.

In its sample, this clone was seen a few times. The CDR3 coding sequence is TGTGCCAGCTGCCCGAACGACAGGGATAATTCACCCCTCCACTTT. Its protein product is CASCPNDRDNSPLHF. The genes are TRBV2 and TRBJ1-6; 7 positions match TRBD1. Per germline, CDR1 SNHLY and CDR2 FYNNEI. The CDR3 is 15 residues long. J gave up 5 bases and V 8 bases, and 9 bases lay outside the gene matches.

This clone was seen more than once but under ten times. The genes are TRBV6-5 and TRBJ2-7, with 9 bases matching TRBD2. V was clipped by 9 bases and J by 7 bases; unmatched bases: 13. Germline V lookup: CDR1 MNHEY, CDR2 SVGAGI. The CDR3 is 14 amino acids. CDR3 DNA sequence: TGTGCCAGTAAGAGGGCGGGAGGGCCGGGGGAGCAGTACTTC. Its protein product is CASKRAGGPGEQYF.

The chain carries TRBV28 and TRBJ2-7; D is ambiguous. Trimming took off 2 bases at V and 6 bases at J, with 14 bases between the two ends. The CDR3 loop spans 14 amino acids. CDR1 and CDR2 from the germline V gene are MDHEN and SYDVKM. This CDR3 is CASSLVRVLAEQYF. The DNA for the CDR3 is TGTGCCAGCAGTTTAGTTCGGGTCCTGGCCGAGCAGTACTTC.